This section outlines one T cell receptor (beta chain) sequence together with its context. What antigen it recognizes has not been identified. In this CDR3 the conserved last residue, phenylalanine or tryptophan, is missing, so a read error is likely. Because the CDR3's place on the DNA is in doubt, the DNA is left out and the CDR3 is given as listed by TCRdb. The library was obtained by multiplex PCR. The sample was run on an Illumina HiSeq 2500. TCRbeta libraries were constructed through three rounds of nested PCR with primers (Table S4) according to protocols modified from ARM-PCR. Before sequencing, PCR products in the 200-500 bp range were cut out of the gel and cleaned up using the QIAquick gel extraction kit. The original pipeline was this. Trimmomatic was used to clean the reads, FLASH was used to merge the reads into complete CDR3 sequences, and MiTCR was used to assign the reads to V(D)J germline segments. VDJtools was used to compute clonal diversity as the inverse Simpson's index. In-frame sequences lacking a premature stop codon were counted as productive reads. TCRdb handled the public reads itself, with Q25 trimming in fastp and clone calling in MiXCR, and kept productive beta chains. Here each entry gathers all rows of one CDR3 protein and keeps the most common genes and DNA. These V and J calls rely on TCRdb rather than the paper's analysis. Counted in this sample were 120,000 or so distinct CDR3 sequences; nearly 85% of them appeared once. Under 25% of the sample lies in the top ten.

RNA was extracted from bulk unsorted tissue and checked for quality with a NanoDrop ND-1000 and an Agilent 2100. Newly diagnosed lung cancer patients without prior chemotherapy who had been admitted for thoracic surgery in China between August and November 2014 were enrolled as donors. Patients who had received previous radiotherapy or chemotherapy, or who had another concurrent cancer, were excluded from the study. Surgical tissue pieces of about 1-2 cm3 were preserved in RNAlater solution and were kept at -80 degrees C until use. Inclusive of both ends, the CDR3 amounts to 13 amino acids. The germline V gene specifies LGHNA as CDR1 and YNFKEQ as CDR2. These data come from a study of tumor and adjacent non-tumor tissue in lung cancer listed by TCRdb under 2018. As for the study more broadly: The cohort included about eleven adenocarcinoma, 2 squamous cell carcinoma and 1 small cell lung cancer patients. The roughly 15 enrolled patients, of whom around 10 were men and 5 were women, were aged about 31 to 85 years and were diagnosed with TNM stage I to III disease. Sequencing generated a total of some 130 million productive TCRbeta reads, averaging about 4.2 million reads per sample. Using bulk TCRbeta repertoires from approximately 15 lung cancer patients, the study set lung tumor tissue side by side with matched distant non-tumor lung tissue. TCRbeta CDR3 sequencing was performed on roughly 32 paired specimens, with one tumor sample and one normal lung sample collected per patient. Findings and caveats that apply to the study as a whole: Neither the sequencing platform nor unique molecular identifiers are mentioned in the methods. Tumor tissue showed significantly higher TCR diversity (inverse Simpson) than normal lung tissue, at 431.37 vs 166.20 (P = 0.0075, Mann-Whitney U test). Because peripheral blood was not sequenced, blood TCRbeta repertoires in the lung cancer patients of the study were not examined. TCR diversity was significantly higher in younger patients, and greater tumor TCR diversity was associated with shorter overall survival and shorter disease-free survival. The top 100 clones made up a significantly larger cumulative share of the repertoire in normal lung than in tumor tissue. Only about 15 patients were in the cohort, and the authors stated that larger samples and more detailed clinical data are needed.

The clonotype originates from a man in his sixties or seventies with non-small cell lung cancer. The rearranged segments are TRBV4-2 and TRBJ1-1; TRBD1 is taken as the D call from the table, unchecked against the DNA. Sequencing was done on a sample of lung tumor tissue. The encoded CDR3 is CASIRTDFIEAVS.